The 27 T cell receptor beta chains below all came from one sample that was sequenced in a study of STAT3 mutations in large granular lymphocyte leukemia. General study results and limits: Every T-LGLL patient had at least one immunodominant TCRbeta clonotype.

Their antigens remain unidentified. Clones were read by immunoSEQ multiplex PCR, and TCRdb kept only the in-frame ones, dropping some. The sample yields approximately 25,000 clones, approximately 94% seen once. The sequenced sample consisted of peripheral blood mononuclear cells. The receptors were gathered from a middle-aged man with T-cell large granular lymphocyte leukemia. Some clones in this sample may be carry-over from other donors' samples.

CDR3 nucleotides: TGTGCCAGCAGCGGGACTGTAGGGTATGGCTACACCTTC. This codes for CASSGTVGYGYTF. The rearrangement joins TRBV5-6 to TRBJ1-2, with D possibly matching TRBD1 (5 bases). Between the trimmed V and J ends, which lost 4 bases and 5 bases, there was a span of 12 bases. Germline-derived CDR1 and CDR2 are SGHDT and YYEEEE. This CDR3 region has 13 residues.

Within the sample, this clone is medium-sized (0.01 to 0.1%). V and J are TRBV29-1 and TRBJ1-2, with D unclear. CDR1 and CDR2 (germline): SQVTM, ANQGSEA. The length of the CDR3 is 12 residues. V was trimmed by 1 base and J by 2 bases, leaving 5 bases between them. The CDR3 DNA sequence: TGCAGCGTTGAAGGGACCAACTATGGCTACACCTTC. It codes for CSVEGTNYGYTF.

The chain uses TRBV27 and TRBJ2-5; D might be TRBD1 (7 bases). Per germline, CDR1 MNHEY and CDR2 SMNVEV (reference sequence). This CDR3 spans 17 amino acids. V lost 0 bases and J 5 bases, leaving 19 bases between the germline ends. In DNA, the CDR3 is TGTGCCAGCAGTTTATCGTACCCAGGGGGTGGGAGGGAGACCCAGTACTTC. This codes for CASSLSYPGGGRETQYF.

V gene TRBV4-3 combines with J gene TRBJ1-2, with TRBD1 matching 9 bases. The CDR3 has 16 amino acids. In germline, CDR1 is LGHNA, CDR2 YSLEER. The junction had 7 bases not matched to a gene; V was cut back by 0 bases and J by 5 bases. The CDR3 nucleotides read TGCGCCAGCAGCCAAGATACAGGGGGCGGGCGGTATGGCTACACCTTC. This sequence encodes CASSQDTGGGRYGYTF.

This chain connects TRBV19 to TRBJ1-2; the match to TRBD1 covers 7 bases. V dropped 3 bases and J dropped 4; count of bases not matched to a gene: 5. CDR3 length: 14 amino acids. The V gene's germline CDR1 is LNHDA and CDR2 SQIVND (reference sequence). The CDR3 here is CASSITGTAYGYTF. CDR3 DNA: TGTGCCAGTAGTATTACCGGGACAGCCTATGGCTACACCTTC.

The rearrangement joins TRBV5-1 to TRBJ2-3; D perhaps matches TRBD1 (6 bases). Trimming took 1 base from V and 6 from J, leaving 9 bases between them. The germline gives CDR1 SGHRS, CDR2 YFSETQ. This CDR3 spans 13 amino acids. CDR3 in amino acids: CASSLTGMDTQYF. The CDR3 DNA is TGCGCCAGCAGCTTGACAGGGATGGATACGCAGTATTTT.

This chain links TRBV5-1 with TRBJ1-2; TRBD1 might be the D (5 bases). The CDR3 spans 15 residues. Germline lookup yields CDR1 SGHRS and CDR2 YFSETQ. Trimming left V 2 bases short and J 0 bases short, with 11 bases between. The CDR3, as DNA: TGCGCCAGCAGCTTCGAGGGGCAGGCTAACTATGGCTACACCTTC. The encoded protein is CASSFEGQANYGYTF.

V usage is TRBV7-7 and J usage is TRBJ2-5; D is tentatively TRBD1 or TRBD2 (5 bases each). The CDR3 covers 13 residues. The germline V gene encodes CDR1 SSHAT and CDR2 FNYEAQ (reference sequence). V lost 3 bases, J lost 5 bases, and 10 bases lay in between. The CDR3 DNA reads TGTGCCAGCAGCTTGGGGGTCGCGGAGACCCAGTACTTC. Protein sequence: CASSLGVAETQYF.

This clone was seen once. The chain has TRBV18 and TRBJ2-7, with D unclear. The CDR3 is 15 amino acids. Trimming stripped 4 bases from V and 0 bases from J, with 13 bases between. Germline assignment: CDR1 KGHSH and CDR2 LQKENI. The CDR3 here is CASSLLTDRSYEQYF. CDR3 DNA sequence: TGTGCCAGCTCACTCTTGACGGACCGCTCCTACGAGCAGTACTTC.

The J gene is TRBJ1-3, the V gene TRBV18; 9 bases match TRBD1. The germline CDR1 and CDR2 sequences are KGHSH and LQKENI. V dropped 2 bases and J dropped 0; count of bases not matched to a gene: 2. The CDR3 has 16 amino acids. The CDR3 DNA reads as TGTGCCAGCTCACCAACAGGGGGCCGCTCTGGAAACACCATATATTTT. Translating it yields CASSPTGGRSGNTIYF.

This CDR3 reads CASSTNRNNSPLHF. CDR3 in DNA: TGTGCCAGCAGCACAAACAGGAATAATTCACCCCTCCACTTT. This chain joins TRBV7-2 and TRBJ1-6, with TRBD1 as a possible D gene (5 bases). The CDR3 runs to 14 residues. Looked up from germline, CDR1 is SGHTA and CDR2 is FQGNSA. V lost 5 bases and J lost 5, with 10 bases in between.

The V call is TRBV9, the J call TRBJ2-4; no clear D gene. The CDR3 is 15 residues long. Germline CDR1 reads SGDLS; CDR2 reads YYNGEE. The V gene lost 4 bases and the J gene lost 0 bases, with 11 bases spanning the gap. The CDR3: CASSPSSLAKNIQYF. CDR3 DNA: TGTGCCAGCAGCCCGAGCTCCTTAGCCAAAAACATTCAGTACTTC.

The chain joins TRBV11-2 to TRBJ1-2; 7 nucleotides line up with TRBD1. CDR3 length: 13 residues. Per the germline V gene, CDR1 is SGHAT and CDR2 is FQNNGV. With 4 bases clipped from V and 4 bases from J, the junction kept 3 bases outside the gene matches. The CDR3 protein is CASSSGQAYGYTF. CDR3 in DNA: TGTGCCAGCAGCTCCGGACAGGCCTATGGCTACACCTTC.

The genes are TRBV30 and TRBJ2-1; 7 bases are a match to TRBD2. V was clipped by 6 bases and J by 0 bases; unmatched bases: 5. The CDR3 is 14 amino acids. CDR1 and CDR2 (germline): GTSNPN, SVGIG (reference sequence). In DNA form, the CDR3 reads TGTGCCTGCGTCCGCGGGGGCTCCTACAATGAGCAGTTCTTC. This sequence encodes CACVRGGSYNEQFF.

V and J are TRBV5-1 and TRBJ1-1; tentative D call: TRBD1 (5 bases). Trimming pared 0 bases from V and 5 bases from J, leaving 11 bases between. Germline V gives CDR1 SGHRS, CDR2 YFSETQ. This CDR3 is built from 14 residues. CDR3 loop: CASSLDQGGTEAFF. CDR3 nucleotide sequence: TGCGCCAGCAGCTTGGACCAGGGAGGGACTGAAGCTTTCTTT.

The V gene is TRBV7-9, the J gene TRBJ2-7, with TRBD1 matching over 11 bases. V shed 3 bases and J 6 bases; nucleotides not matched to a gene: 4. The germline CDR1 and CDR2 sequences are SEHNR and FQNEAQ (reference sequence). The CDR3 loop spans 14 amino acids. In nucleotides, the CDR3 is TGTGCCAGCAGCTTTACCGGGACAGGGGGCGAGCAGTACTTC. Protein sequence: CASSFTGTGGEQYF.

The rearrangement uses TRBV5-1 and TRBJ2-4; 12 positions agree with TRBD2. Germline V gene lookup returns CDR1 SGHRS and CDR2 YFSETQ. V gave up 4 bases and J gave up 8 bases; unmatched junction bases: 13. This CDR3 is 17 amino acids long. For the CDR3, the DNA is TGCGCCAGCAGCACGGGACTAGCGGGTTCCCTCAAGCACATTCAGTACTTC. Translated, it gives CASSTGLAGSLKHIQYF.

The chain has TRBV27 and TRBJ1-2; 7 nucleotides match TRBD1. This CDR3 has 15 residues. V was pared by 5 bases and J by 1 base, with 7 bases of the junction left unmatched. CDR1 and CDR2 (germline): MNHEY, SMNVEV (reference sequence). The CDR3 region has the DNA TGTGCCAGCAGTCCCCAGGGACAGTTTAACTATGGCTACACCTTC. Translating it yields CASSPQGQFNYGYTF.

The chain couples TRBV7-9 to TRBJ2-1; no clear D gene. Trimming removed 1 base at V and 0 bases at J, with 7 bases between. Looked up from germline, CDR1 is SEHNR and CDR2 is FQNEAQ (reference sequence). This CDR3 has 15 amino acids. The CDR3 nucleotides are TGTGCCAGCAGCTTAGAGTTGGGCTCCTACAATGAGCAGTTCTTC. Translating it yields CASSLELGSYNEQFF.

This clone was seen once. The V call is TRBV7-9, the J call TRBJ1-1; D gene unclear. Trimming cost V 5 bases and J 0 bases, with 13 bases left between them. Germline assignment: CDR1 SEHNR and CDR2 FQNEAQ (reference sequence). The CDR3 has 15 amino acids. CDR3 residues: CASSQEDGLNTEAFF. The CDR3 DNA reads as TGTGCCAGCAGCCAGGAGGACGGGCTGAACACTGAAGCTTTCTTT.

V usage is TRBV4-1 and J usage is TRBJ1-3; TRBD1 matches at 8 bases. V shed 1 base, J shed 7 bases, and the junction held 9 bases outside the gene matches. Germline V gives CDR1 MGHRA, CDR2 YSYEKL. This CDR3 is 16 amino acids long. Written as DNA, the CDR3 is TGCGCCAGCAGCCAAGCACCGACAGGGGCGGGGAACACCATATATTTT. Translation: CASSQAPTGAGNTIYF.

The chain couples TRBV19 to TRBJ1-5; D remains ambiguous. The CDR3 runs 13 residues. V lost 5 bases and J lost 6, with 11 bases in between. Per germline, CDR1 LNHDA and CDR2 SQIVND (reference sequence). Written as DNA, the CDR3 is TGTGCCAGTAGTTATTTAAGGGTTCAGCCCCAGCATTTT. Protein sequence: CASSYLRVQPQHF. Filled out from reference TRBV19 and TRBJ1-5, the complete variable domain reads DGGITQSPKYLFRKEGQNVTLSCEQNLNHDAMYWYRQDPGQGLRLIYYSQIVNDFQKGDIAEGYSVSREKKESFPLTVTSAQKNPTAFYLCASSYLRVQPQHFGDGTRLSIL.

This chain links TRBV5-1 with TRBJ1-1; the D gene is possibly TRBD1 (6 bases). Trimming left V 4 bases short and J 6 bases short, with 16 bases between. The germline V gene encodes CDR1 SGHRS and CDR2 YFSETQ. This CDR3 contains 14 residues. CDR3 sequence (DNA): TGCGCCAGCAGCCAGGACCGGGAGGGGGCTGAAGCTTTCTTT. Amino acid sequence: CASSQDREGAEAFF.

The rearrangement uses TRBV7-2 and TRBJ2-3, with TRBD2 as a possible D gene (6 bases). The CDR3 runs 14 residues. Germline values: CDR1 SGHTA, CDR2 FQGNSA. V was clipped by 4 bases and J by 5 bases, with 13 bases between them. The CDR3 here is CASSSGLLGDTQYF. The DNA of the CDR3 is TGTGCCAGCAGCTCGGGACTCCTAGGAGATACGCAGTATTTT.

The chain joins TRBV13 to TRBJ1-5; possibly TRBD1 for D (5 bases). The germline CDR1 and CDR2 sequences are PRHDT and FYEKMQ (reference sequence). V was trimmed by 0 bases and J by 2 bases, leaving 5 bases between them. The CDR3 length is 14 residues. CDR3 nucleotides: TGTGCCAGCAGCTTAGGAGGGGGCAATCAGCCCCAGCATTTT. Its protein product is CASSLGGGNQPQHF.

V is TRBV5-1 and J is TRBJ1-1; D unresolved. Trimming removed 1 base at V and 0 bases at J, with 13 bases between. Germline CDR1 SGHRS, CDR2 YFSETQ. The CDR3 runs to 16 residues. CDR3 loop: CASSLLKGGMNTEAFF. The CDR3 region has the DNA TGCGCCAGCAGCTTGTTAAAGGGTGGGATGAACACTGAAGCTTTCTTT.

The V and J genes are TRBV5-4 and TRBJ1-6; TRBD1 might be the D (5 bases). The V end lost 5 bases, the J end lost 0 bases, and 9 bases lay between the germline ends. The V gene's germline CDR1 is SGHNT and CDR2 YYREEE (reference sequence). This CDR3 contains 15 residues. The CDR3 here is CASRGESSYNSPLHF. CDR3 sequence (DNA): TGTGCCAGCAGGGGGGAGAGCTCCTATAATTCACCCCTCCACTTT.